This TCR beta chain was profiled in a study of T cells in Graves' hyperthyroidism and ophthalmopathy. Clinical symptoms, serum thyroxine and TRAb, thyroid ultrasound and orbital computed tomography were used for the diagnoses. Study-wide results and limits: Most thyroid clonotypes expanded above 0.001 appeared in blood too.

Amplification targeted TCR beta CDR3 regions from RNA transcripts. RT-PCR in the first round (using the HTBI primer set) targeted the TCR CDR3. TCRdb re-called the multiplex PCR reads through MiXCR, storing one row per CDR3 protein. The table shows 150,000 to 200,000 distinct CDR3 sequences, with about 9.4% occurring only once. This clonotype was observed many times. Its specificity is unknown. V lost 6 bases, J lost 5 bases, and 25 bases lay in between. CDR3 length: 18 amino acids. Per germline, CDR1 MNHNS and CDR2 SASEGT. Sequenced input: blood. The V gene is TRBV6-1, the J gene TRBJ1-4; possible D gene TRBD1, 5 bases. This sequence was found in a woman under 30 with Graves' hyperthyroidism that later progressed to Graves' ophthalmopathy. The CDR3 loop reads CASSHTGGLRDGNEKLFF. The CDR3 DNA reads as TGTGCCAGCAGCCACACGGGGGGACTCCGGGACGGCAATGAAAAACTGTTTTTT.